This TCR beta chain is from a study of graft-versus-host responses after intestinal transplantation. Study as a whole: Induction using anti-thymocyte globulin, followed by tacrolimus and steroids for about 3 years, was given to all recipients.

On this clone: Its antigen is undetermined.

Trimming pared 6 bases from V and 0 bases from J, leaving 21 bases between. This CDR3 contains 18 residues. Germline V gene data show CDR1 as LNHDA and CDR2 as SQIVND (reference sequence). The data were produced by immunoSEQ multiplex PCR, yet TCRdb's version contains in-frame clones alone and is incomplete. The table lists about 92,000 clones, 75% to 90% of them singletons. The origin of this receptor is a human donor who received an intestinal transplant. The starting material was unstimulated CD8+ T cells sorted from spleen or lymph node cells, obtained before intestinal transplant. The chain links TRBV19 to TRBJ1-5; D perhaps matches TRBD1 (5 bases). The CDR3 DNA is TGTGCCAGTAGCTACACAATTCCTGGGGGGTATAGCAATCAGCCCCAGCATTTT. Residues: CASSYTIPGGYSNQPQHF.